Listed below are T cell receptor beta chains from one sample, sequenced in a study of T cell changes during pregnancy in multiple sclerosis. Only in-frame clones appear in the TCRdb table, and some are missing; sequencing was by immunoSEQ multiplex PCR. This sample has about 75,000 clones, with 80% to 90% found just once. This sample comprised peripheral blood, obtained in the first trimester of pregnancy. The receptor set was obtained from a female donor in good health, enrolled as a control in a pregnancy study. Each CDR3 is given with its conserved first and last residue. D genes are given only for firm matches. Expanded clones are given a class, and other clones once, few, many or no size at all.

d_call | j_call | v_call | clone_size | cdr3_nt | cdr3_aa
TRBD2 | TRBJ2-4 | TRBV5-4 | . | TGTGCCAGCAGCTTCTCGGGGGGTAAGGCCAAAAACATTCAGTACTTC | CASSFSGGKAKNIQYF
. | TRBJ2-7 | TRBV18 | . | TGTGCCAGCTCACCGCGGGACGATTACGAGCAGTACTTC | CASSPRDDYEQYF
. | TRBJ2-7 | TRBV19 | . | TGTGCCACCGCACAGACCGGGATGAATACCTACGAGCAGTACTTC | CATAQTGMNTYEQYF
TRBD1 | TRBJ1-1 | TRBV18 | . | TGTGCCAGCTCACTTACTGGACAGGGAGGGATCAAAAACACTGAAGCTTTCTTT | CASSLTGQGGIKNTEAFF
. | TRBJ2-7 | TRBV11-3 | . | TGTGCCAGCAGCTCGGGAGGGGGCGCGGAAGAGCAGTACTTC | CASSSGGGAEEQYF
. | TRBJ2-7 | TRBV11-2 | . | TGTGCCAGCAGTTTAGATATTAGGGGCGAGCAGTACTTC | CASSLDIRGEQYF
. | TRBJ2-2 | TRBV27 | . | TGTGCCAGCAGTTTATCGTTACTTCGCCCCGACAGAAACACCGGGGAGCTGTTTTTT | CASSLSLLRPDRNTGELFF
. | TRBJ1-6 | TRBV5-1 | . | TGCGCCAGCAGCTTGGCCGTCAGGGTCGATTCACCCCTCCACTTT | CASSLAVRVDSPLHF
. | TRBJ2-3 | TRBV7-2 | few | TGTGCCAGCATCGGACACCACACAGATACGCAGTATTTT | CASIGHHTDTQYF
. | TRBJ1-5 | TRBV6-6 | . | TGTGCCAGCAACGACGGCCGGGGGCAGCCCCAGCATTTT | CASNDGRGQPQHF
TRBD1 | TRBJ1-5 | TRBV6-6 | . | TGTGCCAGCAGTTACGGGGCACAGGGGAATCAGCCCCAGCATTTT | CASSYGAQGNQPQHF
. | TRBJ1-1 | TRBV6-5 | few | TGTGCCAGCAGTTACTCAAGAACAGCTCACACTGAAGCTTTCTTT | CASSYSRTAHTEAFF
TRBD1 | TRBJ1-1 | TRBV27 | once | TGTGCCAGCAGGACAGGGGTGGTGAACACTGAAGCTTTCTTT | CASRTGVVNTEAFF
TRBD1 | TRBJ1-4 | TRBV7-6 | . | TGTGCCAGCAGTTATCAGGGGGCGAGGGGTGAAAAACTGTTTTTT | CASSYQGARGEKLFF
TRBD1 | TRBJ2-7 | TRBV9 | few | TGTGCCAGCAGCGTAAGTGGGGGGACAGGGGGCGACGAGCAGTACTTC | CASSVSGGTGGDEQYF
. | TRBJ2-6 | TRBV18 | . | TGTGCCAGCTCACGATCAGGGCCTGGGGCCAACGTCCTGACTTTC | CASSRSGPGANVLTF
. | TRBJ2-3 | TRBV10-3 | . | TGTGCCATTAGCTCCGACTCGTATACGCAGTATTTT | CAISSDSYTQYF
. | TRBJ2-1 | TRBV7-9 | . | TGTGCCAGCAGCCCGAGGCTGGACAGCTCCTACAATGAGCAGTTCTTC | CASSPRLDSSYNEQFF
TRBD1 | TRBJ2-7 | TRBV19 | . | TGTGCCAGTAGTATAGCGGGACAGGGGTACGAGCAGTACTTC | CASSIAGQGYEQYF
. | TRBJ1-2 | TRBV19 | . | TGTGCCAGTAGATATGAGGGCAACTATGGCTACACCTTC | CASRYEGNYGYTF
TRBD2 | TRBJ2-7 | TRBV10-2 | once | TGCGCCAGCAAAACTAGCGGAACCTACGAGCAGTACTTC | CASKTSGTYEQYF
. | TRBJ2-7 | TRBV6-5 | . | TGTGCCAGCAGCTCGACTATCGGCTACGAGCAGTACTTC | CASSSTIGYEQYF
TRBD2 | TRBJ2-1 | TRBV4-1 | . | TGCGCCAGCAGCCAAGTGACTAGCGGGGGTCCCGAGCAGTTCTTC | CASSQVTSGGPEQFF
. | TRBJ1-2 | TRBV5-1 | . | TGCGCCAGCAGCTCCACCCAGCGGGCTAACTATGGCTACACCTTC | CASSSTQRANYGYTF
TRBD1 | TRBJ1-1 | TRBV4-3 | . | TGCGCCAGCAGCCAAGTGAATAGGGGGCTGAACACTGAAGCTTTCTTT | CASSQVNRGLNTEAFF
. | TRBJ1-6 | TRBV11-3 | . | TGTGCCAGCAGTTTAGACGGTCCGAATTCACCCCTCCACTTT | CASSLDGPNSPLHF
TRBD2 | TRBJ2-7 | TRBV12-5 | . | TGTGCTAGCCTGTTTGGGGAGGGCGAGCAGTACTTC | CASLFGEGEQYF
. | TRBJ1-6 | TRBV6-5 | . | TGTGCCAGCAGTTACTCGCCAGGGTCCGGCTCACCCCTCCACTTT | CASSYSPGSGSPLHF
. | TRBJ1-1 | TRBV20-1 | few | TGCAGTGCTGGGACTAACACTGAAGCTTTCTTT | CSAGTNTEAFF
. | TRBJ2-3 | TRBV11-2 | . | TGTGCCAGCAGCCGGAGTGGAAATACGCAGTATTTT | CASSRSGNTQYF
. | TRBJ1-1 | TRBV6-4 | . | TGTGCCAGCAGGGCAGACAGGAACACTGAAGCTTTCTTT | CASRADRNTEAFF
TRBD1 | TRBJ1-2 | TRBV11-2 | . | TGTGCCAGCAGCTTGGGACAGAACGCCTATGGCTACACCTTC | CASSLGQNAYGYTF
. | TRBJ2-5 | TRBV20-1 | . | TGCAGTGCTGGCTTTTTTGAGACCCAGTACTTC | CSAGFFETQYF
. | TRBJ2-2 | TRBV7-7 | . | TGTGCCAGCAGCTCCGACCGGGGGAACACCGGGGAGCTGTTTTTT | CASSSDRGNTGELFF
. | TRBJ1-5 | TRBV5-1 | few | TGCGCCAGCAGCTTGGGCAGGGCTGACCAGCCCCAGCATTTT | CASSLGRADQPQHF
TRBD1 | TRBJ2-5 | TRBV6-5 | . | TGTGCCAGCAGGGGAGCCGGGACAGGGTCCGGGACCCAGTACTTC | CASRGAGTGSGTQYF
. | TRBJ2-7 | TRBV19 | . | TGTGCCAGTAGTATAGGTGGAGGGCCCTACGAGCAGTACTTC | CASSIGGGPYEQYF
TRBD2 | TRBJ2-3 | TRBV4-1 | . | TGCGCCAGCAGCCAAGCCGGGACTAGGGCCACAGATACGCAGTATTTT | CASSQAGTRATDTQYF
TRBD1 | TRBJ1-2 | TRBV19 | . | TGTGCCAGTAGTAGGGGGACAGGGATATTTGTGAACTATGGCTACACCTTC | CASSRGTGIFVNYGYTF
TRBD2 | TRBJ2-3 | TRBV4-2 | . | TGTGCCAGCAGCCAAGATGGGACTAGTGGGGATACGCAGTATTTT | CASSQDGTSGDTQYF
. | TRBJ2-7 | TRBV18 | . | TGTGCCAGCTCACTGAACGACAGGTTCTACGAGCAGTACTTC | CASSLNDRFYEQYF
. | TRBJ1-2 | TRBV5-6 | . | TGTGCCAGCAACCGACAGAATAACTATGGCTACACCTTC | CASNRQNNYGYTF
. | TRBJ2-1 | TRBV7-2 | . | TGTGCCAGCAGCCTTACAGGGAGCAATGAGCAGTTCTTC | CASSLTGSNEQFF
. | TRBJ1-2 | TRBV9 | few | TGTGCCAGCAGCACCCGACAGGCGGGCTATGGCTACACCTTC | CASSTRQAGYGYTF
TRBD2 | TRBJ2-7 | TRBV10-3 | . | TGTGCCATCAGCGCTAGCGGGAGATACGAGCAGTACTTC | CAISASGRYEQYF
. | TRBJ1-2 | TRBV11-2 | . | TGTGCCAGCAGCTTAGATTATCGGGGTGGCTACACCTTC | CASSLDYRGGYTF
. | TRBJ1-2 | TRBV5-1 | . | TGCGCCAGCAGCTTGGAAGGGGCCCCGGAGACAAACTATGGCTACACCTTC | CASSLEGAPETNYGYTF
. | TRBJ1-5 | TRBV12-5 | . | TGTGCTAGTGGTACCCTGGGTCAGGGGCAGCCCCAGCATTTT | CASGTLGQGQPQHF
TRBD1 | TRBJ1-1 | TRBV12-5 | . | TGTGCTAGTGGTTTGGTCTGGGGACAGGGGGCGCAGACTGAAGCTTTCTTT | CASGLVWGQGAQTEAFF
TRBD1 | TRBJ2-7 | TRBV5-5 | once | TGTGCCAGCAGCTTGGGGACAGGCCGTTCCTACGAGCAGTACTTC | CASSLGTGRSYEQYF
. | TRBJ1-3 | TRBV6-1 | . | TGTGCCAGCAGTGAAGGAGTCTTCTCTGGAAACACCATATATTTT | CASSEGVFSGNTIYF
TRBD1 | TRBJ2-3 | TRBV9 | . | TGTGCCAGCACCCGGGACAGGGGCACAGATACGCAGTATTTT | CASTRDRGTDTQYF
. | TRBJ2-7 | TRBV29-1 | . | TGCAGCGTTCGGACAGGCTGGGACTCTTCCTACGAGCAGTACTTC | CSVRTGWDSSYEQYF
TRBD1 | TRBJ1-1 | TRBV28 | . | TGTGCCAGTTTATTTTCTGCAGGGGGGACTGAAGCTTTCTTT | CASLFSAGGTEAFF
. | TRBJ1-5 | TRBV2 | . | TGTGCCAGCAGTGTATCCAGCAATCAGCCCCAGCATTTT | CASSVSSNQPQHF
. | TRBJ1-2 | TRBV2 | . | TGTGCCAGCAGAGCAGGGTCGGACTATGGCTACACCTTC | CASRAGSDYGYTF
TRBD2 | TRBJ2-7 | TRBV27 | . | TGTGCCAGCAGTTTCTTTAGCGGGGGCTTAGCCTACGAGCAGTACTTC | CASSFFSGGLAYEQYF
. | TRBJ1-6 | TRBV6-1 | few | TGTGCCAGCAGAGACTACAGCTCCTATAATTCACCCCTCCACTTT | CASRDYSSYNSPLHF
. | TRBJ2-1 | TRBV19 | . | TGTGCCAGTAGTAGCCGCCAGGGGAATGAGCAGTTCTTC | CASSSRQGNEQFF
. | TRBJ2-4 | TRBV5-1 | few | TGCGCCAGCAGCTTGAACGGAGATATCAAAAACATTCAGTACTTC | CASSLNGDIKNIQYF